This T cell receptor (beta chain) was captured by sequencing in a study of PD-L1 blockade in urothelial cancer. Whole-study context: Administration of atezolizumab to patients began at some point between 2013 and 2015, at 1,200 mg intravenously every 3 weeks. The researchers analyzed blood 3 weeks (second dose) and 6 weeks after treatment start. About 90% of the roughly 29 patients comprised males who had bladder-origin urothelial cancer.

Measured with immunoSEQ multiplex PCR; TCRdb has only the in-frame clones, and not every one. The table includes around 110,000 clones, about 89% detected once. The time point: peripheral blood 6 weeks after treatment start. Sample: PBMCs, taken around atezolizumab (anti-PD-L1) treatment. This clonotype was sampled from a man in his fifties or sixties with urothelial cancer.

CDR3 sequence reads: CASSPEQGGYGYTF. CDR3 sequence (DNA): TGCGCCAGCAGCCCCGAGCAGGGTGGCTATGGCTACACCTTC. The V and J genes are TRBV5-1 and TRBJ1-2; maybe TRBD1 (5 bases). V shed 4 bases and J shed 4 bases, with 14 bases lying between them. CDR1 SGHRS and CDR2 YFSETQ come from the germline V gene. This CDR3 contains 14 residues.